This T cell receptor beta chain originates from a study of breast tumors, draining lymph nodes, adjacent tissues. Whole-study findings and limits: That most tumor T cells come from lymph nodes remained unproven. Tumor repertoires ranked between lymph nodes and nontumor tissue in diversity, with V and J gene preferences. Tumor and nontumor repertoires were significantly more similar in luminal-like than in basal-like breast cancer.

From the multiplex PCR reads, TCRdb called clonotypes with MiXCR, one entry per CDR3 protein. The data contain 130,000 or so distinct CDR3 sequences, less than 35% of them seen just once; the ten biggest clones take up about 2.5%. V shed 6 bases, J shed 9 bases, and the junction held 6 bases outside the gene matches. This CDR3 has 11 residues. CDR1 is DFQATT and CDR2 is SNEGSKA in the germline V gene (reference sequence). Axillary draining lymph nodes of breast cancer patients supplied the node samples. As to this clonotype: Its antigen is still unknown.

The source of this sequence is a female donor with breast cancer. Some clones in this sample may be carry-over from other donors' samples. V gene TRBV20-1 combines with J gene TRBJ2-7; 9 bases fit TRBD1. The sequencing sample was made of axillary lymph node tissue. DNA for the CDR3: TGCAGTGCCTACCGACAGGGGGGGCAGTACGTC. It is translated as CSAYRQGGQYV.